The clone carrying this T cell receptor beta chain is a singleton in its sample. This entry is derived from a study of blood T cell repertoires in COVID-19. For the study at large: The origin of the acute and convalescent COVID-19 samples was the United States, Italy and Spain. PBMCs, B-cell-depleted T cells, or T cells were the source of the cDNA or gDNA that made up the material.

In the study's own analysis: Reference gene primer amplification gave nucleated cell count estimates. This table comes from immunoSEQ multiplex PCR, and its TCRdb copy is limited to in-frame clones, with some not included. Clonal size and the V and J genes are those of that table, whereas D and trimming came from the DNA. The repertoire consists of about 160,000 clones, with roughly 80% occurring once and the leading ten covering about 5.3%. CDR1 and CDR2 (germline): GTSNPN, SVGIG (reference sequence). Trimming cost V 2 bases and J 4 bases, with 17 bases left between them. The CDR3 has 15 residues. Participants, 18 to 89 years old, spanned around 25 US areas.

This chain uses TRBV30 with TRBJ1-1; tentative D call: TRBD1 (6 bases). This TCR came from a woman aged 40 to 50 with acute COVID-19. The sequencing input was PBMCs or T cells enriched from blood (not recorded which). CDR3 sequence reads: CAWSQFWGLGTEAFF. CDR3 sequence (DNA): TGTGCCTGGAGTCAATTCTGGGGGCTGGGCACTGAAGCTTTCTTT.